The clone carrying this T cell receptor beta chain came up a few times. The data are from a study of sequential checkpoint blockade in melanoma. Study in general: Patients were randomized 1:1 to nivolumab-then-ipilimumab or ipilimumab-then-nivolumab first-line. Both treatment sequences were followed by maintenance nivolumab.

V shed 5 bases and J shed 0 bases, with 17 bases lying between them. CDR1 PRHDT and CDR2 FYEKMQ come from the germline V gene (reference sequence). The CDR3 has 17 residues. Generated by immunoSEQ multiplex PCR, the TCRdb table keeps only in-frame clones and is missing some. Seen here are around 40,000 clones, roughly 89% observed once, and the top ten hold approximately 12%. Sample treatment: randomized to nivolumab then ipilimumab (arm A) or the reverse (arm B). Sorted cells were live CD3+CD8+, lacking CD19 and CD56, from PBMCs. The genes are TRBV13 and TRBJ1-3, with unresolved D. Sample: CD8+ T cells sorted from blood (inferred from file names), taken from a patient given nivolumab and ipilimumab in sequence. The TCR comes from a human donor with melanoma. DNA for the CDR3: TGTGCCAGCAGCCTGCCGGATGTGGGGAGCTCTGGAAACACCATATATTTT. This gives the protein CASSLPDVGSSGNTIYF.